The T cell receptor beta chain under discussion was sequenced for a study of blood T cell repertoires in COVID-19. Across the whole study: From T cells, B-cell-depleted T cells, or PBMCs came the material, which was cDNA or gDNA.

V lost 1 base and J 7 bases, leaving 11 bases between the germline ends. This CDR3 region has 14 residues. Germline assignment: CDR1 LNHDA and CDR2 SQIVND (reference sequence). Authors' processing steps: Estimation of nucleated cell counts was performed using reference gene primer amplification. This table comes from immunoSEQ multiplex PCR, and its TCRdb copy is limited to in-frame clones, with some not included. The V and J calls and clone size were taken over from that table, and D and trimming were inferred from the DNA. This sample has around 260,000 clones; about 87% occur once, and the top ten carry around 5.1%.

Sequenced: peripheral blood. The chain uses TRBV19 and TRBJ1-5, with D unclear. The receptor was isolated from a woman aged 60 to 75 with COVID-19, enrolled during active disease. This chain's CDR3 is CASSIGLGSQPQHF. The DNA for the CDR3 is TGTGCCAGTAGTATAGGGTTGGGGAGCCAGCCCCAGCATTTT.